One and the same sample provided the 25 T cell receptor beta chains below, sequenced in a study of T cells after yellow fever vaccination. TCRdb re-called the 5' RACE reads through MiXCR, storing one row per CDR3 protein. Found here are hundreds of thousands of distinct CDR3 sequences, around 4.9% of them singletons; the top ten hold under 3.5%. The sequences come from CD4+ T cells sorted from PBMCs, collected on the day of the yellow fever booster vaccination. The receptor set was obtained from a man younger than 35 who received the YFV17D yellow fever vaccine.

The V call is TRBV6-2 or TRBV6-3, the J call TRBJ1-5; D ambiguous. V was trimmed by 6 bases and J by 1 base, leaving 10 bases between them. Per germline, CDR1 MNHEY and CDR2 SVGEGT. The CDR3 length is 14 residues. The CDR3 bases are TGTGCCAGCAGAGCTGGAAACAGCAATCAGCCCCAGCATTTT. Translating it yields CASRAGNSNQPQHF.

The chain carries TRBV20-1 and TRBJ2-5; D unresolved. Trimming pared 4 bases from V and 2 bases from J, leaving 11 bases between. The CDR3 has 13 residues. Germline assignment: CDR1 DFQATT and CDR2 SNEGSKA (reference sequence). CDR3 DNA: TGCAGTGCTATAGGCCTGAAACAAGAGACCCAGTACTTC. This encodes CSAIGLKQETQYF.

The V and J genes are TRBV7-9 and TRBJ2-7; D perhaps matches TRBD2 (5 bases). V lost 2 bases to trimming and J lost 4 bases, with 12 bases between them. Germline CDR1 and CDR2: SEHNR and FQNEAQ (reference sequence). The CDR3 loop spans 14 amino acids. The CDR3 region has the DNA TGTGCCAGCAGCTTATTGGACGGAGGTTACGAGCAGTACTTC. Protein: CASSLLDGGYEQYF.

The chain joins TRBV5-1 to TRBJ2-7; 9 bases fit TRBD1. The CDR3 has 16 residues. Germline CDR1 and CDR2: SGHRS and YFSETQ. V trimming: 0 bases; J trimming: 4 bases; junction bases outside the gene matches: 8. The CDR3 sequence: CASSLDGDRDTYEQYF. In DNA, the CDR3 is TGCGCCAGCAGCTTGGATGGGGACAGGGATACTTACGAGCAGTACTTC.

The chain recombines TRBV7-2 with TRBJ1-1, with D tentatively TRBD1 (5 bases). This CDR3 is 16 amino acids long. In germline, CDR1 is SGHTA, CDR2 FQGNSA. Between the trimmed V and J ends, which lost 4 bases and 3 bases, there was a span of 18 bases. This CDR3 is CASSSDRGGFYTEAFF. The CDR3 DNA is TGTGCCAGCAGCTCCGACCGGGGGGGTTTTTACACTGAAGCTTTCTTT.

This clonotype was detected many times. This chain uses TRBV5-1 with TRBJ2-3; 11 positions agree with TRBD2. From germline, CDR1 is SGHRS and CDR2 YFSETQ. V was clipped by 4 bases and J by 1 base; unmatched bases: 14. CDR3 size: 19 residues. The CDR3 nucleotides read TGCGCCAGCAGCCGATCGGGTCTTAGGGGACTAGCGGGCACAGATACGCAGTATTTT. As protein: CASSRSGLRGLAGTDTQYF.

The genes are TRBV19 and TRBJ1-2; D unresolved. CDR3 length: 10 residues. The germline V gene encodes CDR1 LNHDA and CDR2 SQIVND (reference sequence). The V end lost 3 bases, the J end lost 8 bases, and 4 bases lay between the germline ends. CDR3 nucleotide sequence: TGTGCCAGTAGTATTAGGGGCTACACCTTC. Translation: CASSIRGYTF.

This chain links TRBV19 with TRBJ2-7; D possibly uses TRBD1 or TRBD2 (5 bases each). V was cut by 9 bases and J by 1 base, with 16 bases left in between. Germline CDR1 LNHDA, CDR2 SQIVND (reference sequence). This CDR3 comprises 14 residues. The CDR3 DNA reads TGTGCCAGGCCGGGACCCAACTATTCCTACGAGCAGTACTTC. Protein product: CARPGPNYSYEQYF.

The rearrangement uses TRBV6-5 and TRBJ1-6; D remains ambiguous. With 0 bases removed from V and 0 bases from J, the gap between germline ends came to 9 bases. The CDR3 contains 17 residues. The germline V gene has CDR1 MNHEY and CDR2 SVGAGI. As DNA, the CDR3 is TGTGCCAGCAGTTACTCGGTCAGGAGCTCCTATAATTCACCCCTCCACTTT. Translating it yields CASSYSVRSSYNSPLHF.

This clonotype showed up just a few times. The chain joins TRBV20-1 to TRBJ2-3; TRBD1 aligns across 9 bases. V gave up 8 bases and J gave up 1 base; unmatched junction bases: 10. Germline V gene lookup returns CDR1 DFQATT and CDR2 SNEGSKA (reference sequence). This CDR3 contains 15 residues. The CDR3 bases are TGCAGTTCCTGGACCCGGGACAGGGGCACAGATACGCAGTATTTT. Amino acid sequence: CSSWTRDRGTDTQYF.

This clonotype has only a few counts. J is TRBJ1-5 and V is TRBV25-1, with TRBD1 matching over 7 bases. Germline V gene data show CDR1 as MGHDK and CDR2 as SYGVNS. Trimming took 3 bases from V and 0 from J; bases not matched to a gene: 5. The CDR3 is 16 amino acids. CDR3 region: CASSDGRQGSNQPQHF. The CDR3 nucleotides read TGTGCCAGCAGTGATGGGCGACAGGGTAGCAATCAGCCCCAGCATTTT.

This clonotype was detected a few times. V gene TRBV2 combines with J gene TRBJ2-1; 13 positions agree with TRBD2. This CDR3 comprises 15 residues. V lost 6 bases and J lost 6; bases outside the gene matches: 5. Germline assignment: CDR1 SNHLY and CDR2 FYNNEI. The chain's CDR3 is CASRDGLAGANEQFF. CDR3 DNA sequence: TGTGCCAGCAGAGACGGACTAGCGGGGGCCAATGAGCAGTTCTTC.

The table lists this clonotype with a few counts. The rearrangement links TRBV7-2 to TRBJ2-7; TRBD2 is a possible D gene (5 bases). The V end was cut by 3 bases, the J end by 2 bases, with 8 bases between. CDR3 length equals 13 residues. Germline V gene lookup returns CDR1 SGHTA and CDR2 FQGNSA. Here the CDR3 DNA reads TGTGCCAGCAGCTTGGACTGGACCTACGAGCAGTACGTC. Its protein is CASSLDWTYEQYV.

This clonotype was seen at least ten times. A read error may produce the germline difference seen at one junction end. The V gene is TRBV7-2, the J gene TRBJ1-4; D might be TRBD1 (6 bases). CDR3 length equals 13 residues. Per germline, CDR1 SGHTA and CDR2 FQGNSA. The CDR3 DNA sequence: TGTGCCAGCAGCTCGGGACATAATGGAAAACTGTTTTTT. Amino acid sequence: CASSSGHNGKLFF.

CDR3 DNA: TGTGCTAGTGGTTTGGACAGGGACGAGCAGTACTTC. Encoded protein: CASGLDRDEQYF. The chain combines TRBV12-5 with TRBJ2-7; maybe TRBD1 (6 bases). Trimming left V 1 base short and J 5 bases short, with 6 bases between. Germline V gene lookup returns CDR1 LGHNT and CDR2 FRNRAP. This CDR3 spans 12 amino acids.

This clonotype was counted a few times. CDR3 sequence reads: CAGAGFNQPQHF. The CDR3 coding sequence is TGTGCCGGCGCGGGATTCAATCAGCCCCAGCATTTT. This chain links TRBV6-6 with TRBJ1-5; no clear D gene. Germline lookup yields CDR1 MNHNY and CDR2 SVGAGI (reference sequence). V gave up 11 bases and J gave up 3 bases, with 11 bases separating them. This CDR3 is 12 amino acids long.

This clonotype was recorded at least ten times. The chain has TRBV20-1 and TRBJ2-7; D unresolved. Trimming removed 1 base at V and 3 bases at J, with 10 bases between. This CDR3 has 13 residues. Germline CDR1 DFQATT, CDR2 SNEGSKA (reference sequence). The CDR3 spells CSARAEFGYEQYV. CDR3 coding DNA: TGCAGTGCTAGAGCTGAGTTCGGCTACGAGCAGTACGTC.

This clonotype was found many times. The chain uses TRBV5-1 and TRBJ2-3; the match to TRBD2 covers 7 bases. Germline loops: CDR1 SGHRS, CDR2 YFSETQ. The V and J ends lost 5 bases and 7 bases, in that order; junction bases with no gene match: 4. CDR3 length: 12 amino acids. CDR3 nucleotide sequence: TGCGCCAGCAGTTCCAGCGGGAATACGCAGTATTTT. It specifies CASSSSGNTQYF.

The J gene is TRBJ1-1, the V gene TRBV7-2; D might be TRBD1 (5 bases). The V end lost 2 bases, the J end lost 4 bases, and 11 bases lay between the germline ends. There are 14 residues in the CDR3. From germline, CDR1 is SGHTA and CDR2 FQGNSA. In DNA, the CDR3 is TGTGCCAGCAGCTTAAGGGACGGGGTCACTGAAGCTTTCTTT. Translated: CASSLRDGVTEAFF.

This clonotype was seen repeatedly, ten times or more. This chain joins TRBV6-6 and TRBJ2-7, with 10 nucleotides matching TRBD1. The CDR3 consists of 14 residues. The germline CDR1 and CDR2 sequences are MNHNY and SVGAGI (reference sequence). Losses at the gene ends were 5 bases for V and 2 bases for J; bases not matched to a gene: 3. In DNA form, the CDR3 reads TGTGCCAGCAGTCTCGGGACAGGGGCCTACGAGCAGTACTTC. Its translation: CASSLGTGAYEQYF.

V usage is TRBV3-1 and J usage is TRBJ2-7, with no clear D. CDR3 length: 12 amino acids. The germline V gene has CDR1 LGHDT and CDR2 YNNKEL (reference sequence). V lost 3 bases and J 2 bases, leaving 5 bases between the germline ends. CDR3 nucleotides: TGTGCCAGCAGCCATGGGACCTACGAGCAGTACTTC. This gives the protein CASSHGTYEQYF.

This clonotype has at least ten counts. The chain employs TRBV11-2 and TRBJ2-1; 7 bases fit TRBD2. Trimming removed 5 bases from V and 13 bases from J; junction bases left unmatched: 20. The CDR3 is made up of 16 amino acids. Per germline, CDR1 SGHAT and CDR2 FQNNGV. This chain's CDR3 is CASSLLSGGGTMRQFF. The CDR3, as DNA: TGTGCCAGCAGCCTCCTGTCGGGGGGAGGTACAATGAGACAGTTCTTC.

The V and J genes are TRBV18 and TRBJ2-1, with D hard to call. CDR3 size: 14 residues. The V end was cut by 8 bases, the J end by 8 bases, with 19 bases between. Germline V gives CDR1 KGHSH, CDR2 LQKENI. Here the CDR3 reads CASLIGPRIYEQFF. The DNA for the CDR3 is TGTGCCAGCCTAATAGGACCCCGGATCTATGAGCAGTTCTTC.

This clonotype has just a few counts. The chain uses TRBV7-9 and TRBJ2-1, with 11 bases matching TRBD1. The CDR3 runs to 15 residues. J lost 7 bases, V lost 10 bases, and 12 bases had no gene match. Germline V CDR1 and CDR2: SEHNR, FQNEAQ (reference sequence). CDR3 nucleotides: TGTGCCACCCAGGAAGGGACAGGGGGTCTGAATGAGCAGTTCTTC. Its protein is CATQEGTGGLNEQFF.

This clonotype appeared many times. The chain is built from TRBV7-7 and TRBJ1-1; no reliable D call. V shed 6 bases and J shed 2 bases, with 10 bases lying between them. The germline V gene has CDR1 SSHAT and CDR2 FNYEAQ (reference sequence). This CDR3 has 13 residues. CDR3 in DNA: TGTGCCAGCAGTGAACAGAGAAACACTGAAGCTTTCTTT. This sequence encodes CASSEQRNTEAFF. Using reference TRBV7-7 and TRBJ1-1 for the parts outside the CDR3, the full variable domain is GAGVSQSPRYKVTKRGQDVTLRCDPISSHATLYWYQQALGQGPEFLTYFNYEAQPDKSGLPSDRFSAERPEGSISTLTIQRTEQRDSAMYRCASSEQRNTEAFFGQGTRLTVV.